The 5 T cell receptor beta chains presented below share a single source sample, sequenced in a study of blood T cell repertoires in COVID-19 (dated by TCRdb to 2018 to 2020). Library construction relied on the immunoSEQ multiplex PCR assay. This immuneACCESS table, as held by TCRdb, lists in-frame sequences with V and J called but not all clones. Of the missing ones, under half trace to an unresolved V gene in checked studies; the others have no known cause. The sample table shows hundreds of thousands of clones, and about 90% are seen once. The top ten hold approximately 4% of the sample. Sequenced: PBMCs or T cells enriched from blood (not recorded which). The source of these receptors is a woman under 30 with acute COVID-19.

The rearrangement joins TRBV7-6 to TRBJ2-1, with 12 bases fitting TRBD2. CDR1 and CDR2 from the germline V gene are SGHVS and FNYEAQ. The CDR3 is made up of 15 amino acids. Germline trimming cut 6 bases from V and 7 bases from J; bases unmatched to any gene: 7. In DNA, the CDR3 is TGTGCCAGCAGTATATGGACTAGCGGGGCTAATGAGCAGTTCTTC. Residues: CASSIWTSGANEQFF.

In DNA, the CDR3 is TGTGCCACCAGTGATTTAACGGGAACCGGGGAGCTGTTTTTT. It specifies CATSDLTGTGELFF. The rearrangement uses TRBV24-1 and TRBJ2-2; possible D gene TRBD2, 5 bases. Looked up from germline, CDR1 is KGHDR and CDR2 is SFDVKD. Trimming took off 1 base at V and 5 bases at J, with 7 bases between the two ends. CDR3 length: 14 amino acids.

V is TRBV5-1 and J is TRBJ2-7; TRBD1 is a possible D gene (5 bases). Germline V lookup: CDR1 SGHRS, CDR2 YFSETQ. V was shortened by 2 bases and J by 5 bases, with 17 bases between the two germline ends. CDR3 size: 15 residues. In DNA, the CDR3 is TGCGCCAGCAGCTTCGACTTCAGGGTTATCGACGAGCAGTACTTC. This gives the protein CASSFDFRVIDEQYF.

This clone was observed once. CDR3 sequence: CASSYLGQGNQPQHF. The CDR3 DNA is TGTGCCAGCAGTTACTTGGGACAGGGTAATCAGCCCCAGCATTTT. V and J are TRBV6-5 and TRBJ1-5, with 9 bases aligning to TRBD1. The trim removed 1 base at V and 4 bases at J, leaving 2 bases unmatched. The CDR3 covers 15 residues. CDR1 and CDR2 from the germline V gene are MNHEY and SVGAGI.

The chain links TRBV27 to TRBJ1-5, with a weak D call TRBD1 (5 bases). Deletions cut 5 bases from V and 1 base from J, with 21 bases between. The germline gives CDR1 MNHEY, CDR2 SMNVEV (reference sequence). The CDR3 length is 18 residues. Written as DNA, the CDR3 is TGTGCCAGCAGTCTCTCCCCGGGGAGGGGATTAAGCAATCAGCCCCAGCATTTT. It specifies CASSLSPGRGLSNQPQHF.